The 27 T cell receptor beta chains below come from one sample, sequenced in a study of blood T cell repertoires in COVID-19. Repertoires were generated with immunoSEQ multiplex PCR, while TCRdb's copy carries only in-frame clones and drops some. The table records fewer than 110,000 clones, roughly 87% of them present only once. The sample was peripheral blood. The receptors come from an elderly woman in a cohort sampled during active COVID-19.

The chain carries TRBV3-1 (or the pseudogene TRBV3-2) and TRBJ1-1, with 9 positions matching TRBD1. There are 16 residues in the CDR3. The junction had 6 bases not matched to a gene; V was cut back by 0 bases and J by 4 bases. The germline V gene has CDR1 LGHDT and CDR2 YNNKEL (reference sequence). In nucleotides, the CDR3 is TGTGCCAGCAGCCAAGAAGGGACAGGGCGGACCACTGAAGCTTTCTTT. Translation: CASSQEGTGRTTEAFF.

This clone was seen a single time. The genes are TRBV3-1 (or the pseudogene TRBV3-2) and TRBJ2-7; TRBD2 might be the D (6 bases). This CDR3 has 13 residues. Per the germline V gene, CDR1 is LGHDT and CDR2 is YNNKEL (reference sequence). Trimming took off 1 base at V and 4 bases at J, with 8 bases between the two ends. CDR3 sequence reads: CASSQGGGYEQYF. Written as DNA, the CDR3 is TGTGCCAGCAGCCAAGGTGGGGGGTACGAGCAGTACTTC.

J is TRBJ2-7 and V is TRBV7-9, with D hard to call. Trimming left V 3 bases short and J 1 base short, with 10 bases between. The germline CDR1 and CDR2 sequences are SEHNR and FQNEAQ (reference sequence). CDR3 size: 14 residues. CDR3: CASSFDSTSYEQYF. The CDR3 DNA follows: TGTGCCAGCAGCTTCGACTCGACTTCCTACGAGCAGTACTTC.

The CDR3 is CASSPNTGISGANVLTF. For the CDR3, the DNA is TGTGCCAGCTCACCGAATACAGGGATCTCTGGGGCCAACGTCCTGACTTTC. This sequence joins TRBV18 and TRBJ2-6; D perhaps matches TRBD1 (6 bases). The CDR3 is 17 residues long. The V gene lost 3 bases and the J gene lost 0 bases, with 12 bases spanning the gap. Germline lookup yields CDR1 KGHSH and CDR2 LQKENI.

The gene calls are TRBV6-4 and TRBJ2-6; tentatively, D is TRBD1 (5 bases). V was pared by 2 bases and J by 0 bases, with 5 bases between. Germline CDR1 reads MRHNA; CDR2 reads SNTAGT. This CDR3 contains 15 residues. In DNA form, the CDR3 reads TGTGCCAGCAGTGACCAGGGCTCTGGGGCCAACGTCCTGACTTTC. This translates into CASSDQGSGANVLTF.

The chain combines TRBV3-1 (or the pseudogene TRBV3-2) with TRBJ1-1, with D possibly matching TRBD1 (6 bases). V was cut by 0 bases and J by 11 bases, with 13 bases left in between. The CDR3 is 13 amino acids. CDR1 is LGHDT and CDR2 is YNNKEL in the germline V gene (reference sequence). CDR3 nucleotides: TGTGCCAGCAGCCAAGACCAGGGGAGTGAGGCTTTCTTT. This gives the protein CASSQDQGSEAFF.

This clone was detected a few times. The chain combines TRBV11-2 with TRBJ2-1; TRBD1 aligns across 10 bases. The ends lost 4 bases at V and 10 bases at J; junction bases unmatched: 13. CDR3 length: 16 amino acids. CDR1 SGHAT and CDR2 FQNNGV come from the germline V gene. CDR3 nucleotide sequence: TGTGCCAGCAGCTCCCCCGGCCGGGACAGGGGAGGGGAGCAGTTCTTC. Amino acids: CASSSPGRDRGGEQFF.

The J gene is TRBJ2-7, the V gene TRBV10-3; no clear D gene. Trimming stripped 6 bases from V and 2 bases from J, with 8 bases between. The CDR3 runs to 12 residues. Per the germline V gene, CDR1 is ENHRY and CDR2 is SYGVKD. The CDR3 protein is CAIRQETYEQYF. In DNA, the CDR3 is TGTGCCATCAGACAAGAAACCTACGAGCAGTACTTC.

This clone was seen once. The rearrangement joins TRBV3-1 (or the pseudogene TRBV3-2) to TRBJ1-2; unclear D gene. Per germline, CDR1 LGHDT and CDR2 YNNKEL (reference sequence). The CDR3 covers 13 residues. The V gene lost 5 bases and the J gene lost 4 bases, with 11 bases spanning the gap. CDR3 bases: TGTGCCAGCAGCACCTCTACTCTCTATGGCTACACCTTC. This encodes CASSTSTLYGYTF.

This clone showed up just a few times. This sequence joins TRBV9 and TRBJ1-2, with D unclear. V was trimmed by 0 bases and J by 2 bases, leaving 5 bases between them. Germline loops: CDR1 SGDLS, CDR2 YYNGEE. CDR3 size: 13 residues. The CDR3 DNA is TGTGCCAGCAGCGTAGTTGGCAACTATGGCTACACCTTC. Translation: CASSVVGNYGYTF.

This clone has just one count. The gene calls are TRBV11-2 and TRBJ1-2, with 7 bases identical to TRBD1. V trimming: 6 bases; J trimming: 4 bases; junction bases outside the gene matches: 11. From germline, CDR1 is SGHAT and CDR2 FQNNGV. The CDR3 is 15 amino acids. The CDR3, as DNA: TGTGCCAGCAGACCCGCTGGAGGGGGCGGCTATGGCTACACCTTC. As protein: CASRPAGGGGYGYTF.

This clone was counted at least ten times. V and J are TRBV2 and TRBJ2-6; TRBD1 matches at 8 bases. Germline V gene sequence: CDR1 SNHLY, CDR2 FYNNEI. Trimming cost V 2 bases and J 0 bases; bases outside gene matches: 12. The CDR3 runs to 20 residues. CDR3 nucleotide sequence: TGTGCCAGCAGTGAAAGGGCAGGGGGCGCCCCCTCCTCTGGGGCCAACGTCCTGACTTTC. It is translated as CASSERAGGAPSSGANVLTF. The full variable domain, with the rest looked up from reference TRBV2 and TRBJ2-6, is EPEVTQTPSHQVTQMGQEVILRCVPISNHLYFYWYRQILGQKVEFLVSFYNNEISEKSEIFDDQFSVERPDGSNFTLKIRSTKLEDSAMYFCASSERAGGAPSSGANVLTFGAGSRLTVL.

The genes are TRBV5-5 and TRBJ2-2; 10 positions agree with TRBD1. V gave up 2 bases and J gave up 0 bases; unmatched junction bases: 1. The CDR3 contains 16 residues. The germline V gene has CDR1 SGHKS and CDR2 YYEKEE (reference sequence). CDR3 amino acids: CASSLGQGANTGELFF. In DNA form, the CDR3 reads TGTGCCAGCAGCTTAGGACAGGGGGCGAACACCGGGGAGCTGTTTTTT. The full variable domain, its missing parts supplied by reference TRBV5-5 and TRBJ2-2, is DAGVTQSPTHLIKTRGQQVTLRCSPISGHKSVSWYQQVLGQGPQFIFQYYEKEERGRGNFPDRFSARQFPNYSSELNVNALLLGDSALYLCASSLGQGANTGELFFGEGSRLTVL.

The V gene is TRBV7-9, the J gene TRBJ1-2; 11 bases are shared with TRBD1. Germline-derived CDR1 and CDR2 are SEHNR and FQNEAQ (reference sequence). The CDR3 has 16 residues. The V gene end was trimmed by 3 bases and the J gene end by 5 bases; junction bases not matched to a gene: 8. The CDR3 coding sequence is TGTGCCAGCAGCTTGGGCCCGGACAGGGGGCAATATGGCTACACCTTC. It specifies CASSLGPDRGQYGYTF.

This clone has only one observation. The genes are TRBV14 and TRBJ1-6; D remains ambiguous. The CDR3 has 17 residues. Germline V gene data show CDR1 as SGHDN and CDR2 as FVKESK. V was clipped by 1 base and J by 9 bases, with 19 bases between them. The CDR3 sequence: CASSQGLPSWRGSPLHF. Here the CDR3 DNA reads TGTGCCAGCAGCCAAGGACTGCCTTCGTGGAGAGGTTCACCCCTCCACTTT.

The CDR3 DNA sequence: TGTGCCAGCAGCTTTAGGACTAGCGGGAGGGATGAGCAGTTCTTC. Amino acids: CASSFRTSGRDEQFF. The J gene is TRBJ2-1, the V gene TRBV5-4; TRBD2 matches 15 bases. V dropped 2 bases and J dropped 8; count of bases not matched to a gene: 2. This CDR3 comprises 15 residues. The germline CDR1 and CDR2 sequences are SGHNT and YYREEE (reference sequence).

The J gene is TRBJ2-7, the V gene TRBV5-8, with TRBD2 identical over 10 bases. The CDR3 runs to 17 residues. The V gene's germline CDR1 is SGHTS and CDR2 YDEGEE. The J segment lost 4 bases and the V segment lost 2 bases, leaving 12 bases of the junction unmatched. CDR3 sequence: CASSFAGGLATTYEQYF. The CDR3 nucleotides read TGTGCCAGCAGCTTTGCTGGGGGACTAGCGACGACATACGAGCAGTACTTC.

The chain couples TRBV3-1 (or the pseudogene TRBV3-2) to TRBJ2-1; the D gene is possibly TRBD2 (6 bases). The CDR3 sequence is 15 residues long. Trimming left V 4 bases short and J 0 bases short, with 10 bases between. Germline V gene sequence: CDR1 LGHDT, CDR2 YNNKEL (reference sequence). The chain's CDR3 is CASSPRGSSYNEQFF. DNA for the CDR3: TGTGCCAGCAGCCCTCGGGGGAGCTCCTACAATGAGCAGTTCTTC.

The gene calls are TRBV3-1 (or the pseudogene TRBV3-2) and TRBJ1-2; 7 bases are a match to TRBD1. The trim removed 1 base at V and 4 bases at J, leaving 3 bases unmatched. The CDR3 is made up of 14 amino acids. CDR1 LGHDT and CDR2 YNNKEL come from the germline V gene (reference sequence). CDR3 sequence: CASSQGDRFYGYTF. CDR3 sequence (DNA): TGTGCCAGCAGCCAAGGGGACAGATTCTATGGCTACACCTTC.

This clone was recorded at least ten times. The chain joins TRBV2 to TRBJ1-3; D is undetermined. V dropped 6 bases and J dropped 3 bases, with 15 bases sitting between them. Germline CDR1 and CDR2: SNHLY and FYNNEI. This CDR3 region has 15 residues. The CDR3 bases are TGTGCCAGCAGGTGGAGAACGGAGGATGGAAACACCATATATTTT. This codes for CASRWRTEDGNTIYF.

V and J are TRBV15 and TRBJ2-2; D remains unclear. CDR1 and CDR2 from the germline V gene are LNHNV and YYDKDF (reference sequence). The CDR3 is made up of 16 amino acids. Trimming took off 0 bases at V and 8 bases at J, with 16 bases between the two ends. The CDR3 DNA reads as TGTGCCACCAGCAGAGAGAACACTGAGGTGGCGGGGGAGCTGTTTTTT. It is translated as CATSRENTEVAGELFF.

This chain connects TRBV2 to TRBJ2-1; tentative D call: TRBD1 (5 bases). Germline lookup yields CDR1 SNHLY and CDR2 FYNNEI. Trimming left V 6 bases short and J 3 bases short, with 21 bases between. The CDR3 covers 17 residues. Here the CDR3 DNA reads TGTGCCAGCAGACGTTCCAGTGGGGCGGTACTCTACAATGAGCAGTTCTTC. Translation gives CASRRSSGAVLYNEQFF.

V usage is TRBV27 and J usage is TRBJ2-7; D is perhaps TRBD2 (5 bases). Trimming removed 6 bases from V and 3 bases from J, with 12 bases in between. Germline lookup yields CDR1 MNHEY and CDR2 SMNVEV (reference sequence). The CDR3 totals 13 residues. The CDR3 here is CASRLSGNYEQYF. Written as DNA, the CDR3 is TGTGCCAGCAGACTCAGCGGTAACTACGAGCAGTACTTC.

This chain links TRBV3-1 (or the pseudogene TRBV3-2) with TRBJ1-2; 7 nucleotides match TRBD1. This CDR3 region has 12 residues. The germline CDR1 and CDR2 sequences are LGHDT and YNNKEL (reference sequence). Trimming removed 1 base from V and 12 bases from J; junction bases left unmatched: 5. DNA for the CDR3: TGTGCCAGCAGCCAAGGGACAGGAGCGGACACCTTC. This gives the protein CASSQGTGADTF.

Only a few counts were recorded for this clone. The chain couples TRBV23-1 to TRBJ2-4; tentative D call: TRBD1 (6 bases). TRBV23-1 is placed among ORFs of uncertain function. With 1 base removed from V and 7 bases from J, the gap between germline ends came to 11 bases. The CDR3 runs 14 residues. The CDR3 is CASSQYVQGNIQYF. The CDR3 DNA reads as TGCGCCAGCAGTCAATACGTTCAGGGGAACATTCAGTACTTC.

The V and J genes are TRBV9 and TRBJ1-6; a possible D gene is TRBD1 (6 bases). Per the germline V gene, CDR1 is SGDLS and CDR2 is YYNGEE. Trimming cost V 2 bases and J 10 bases, with 10 bases left between them. This CDR3 is 13 amino acids long. The CDR3 region is CASSVSGESPLHF. DNA of the CDR3: TGTGCCAGCAGCGTCTCAGGGGAGTCACCCCTCCACTTT.

CDR3 DNA sequence: TGTGCCAGCAGCTTAGGGACTAGACAAGAGCAGTACTTC. It specifies CASSLGTRQEQYF. The J gene is TRBJ2-7, the V gene TRBV7-9, with TRBD2 identical over 7 bases. From germline, CDR1 is SEHNR and CDR2 FQNEAQ (reference sequence). The CDR3 extends over 13 amino acids. Trimming at V came to 1 base and at J to 7 bases, leaving 4 bases not matched to a gene. The full variable domain, in which reference TRBV7-9 and TRBJ2-7 provide the parts outside the CDR3, is DTGVSQNPRHKITKRGQNVTFRCDPISEHNRLYWYRQTLGQGPEFLTYFQNEAQLEKSRLLSDRFSAERPKGSFSTLEIQRTEQGDSAMYLCASSLGTRQEQYFGPGTRLTVT.